This paragraph covers one T cell receptor (beta chain) sequence. The sample is drawn from a study of blood T cell repertoires in COVID-19. Study at large: Researchers got acute and convalescent COVID-19 samples from the United States, Italy and Spain. Sources were T cells, B-cell-depleted T cells, or PBMCs; the material itself was cDNA or gDNA.

This CDR3 has 14 residues. J was trimmed by 0 bases and V by 6 bases; bases with no gene match: 3. Per the germline V gene, CDR1 is WSHSY and CDR2 is SAAADI. Per the original methods: Counts of nucleated cells, estimated from reference gene primer amplification, were obtained. The method was immunoSEQ multiplex PCR; TCRdb's version includes in-frame clones alone and lacks a portion of them. From that table come the V and J calls and clone size; the DNA was used to work out D and trimming. The table records roughly 73,000 clones, approximately 80% of them present only once. The sequence was obtained from a human donor in a cohort sampled during active COVID-19. This chain links TRBV10-2 with TRBJ2-7, with 9 nucleotides matching TRBD1. Sequenced material: peripheral blood. CDR3 amino acids: CASRMTGGSYEQYF. The CDR3 coding sequence is TGCGCCAGCAGAATGACAGGGGGCTCCTACGAGCAGTACTTC.